The clone carrying this T cell receptor (beta chain) was found many times. Its antigen is not identified. This record comes from a study of T cell repertoires in cytomegalovirus infection. Study-wide background: The public TCR beta signatures pointed to both CMV infection and matching HLA type.

TCRdb passed the reads through MiXCR, listing each CDR3 protein once. The sample records 110,000 or so distinct CDR3 sequences, 30% to 35% being singletons. Study-wide results and limits: HLA-C-restricted TCR beta clonotypes specific for CMV led the ex vivo response. People with CMV and the relevant HLA were identified by cumulative public TCR beta family frequency.

In germline, CDR1 is SEHNR, CDR2 FQNEAQ (reference sequence). V was clipped by 1 base and J by 8 bases, with 21 bases between them. The CDR3 runs to 17 residues. The origin of this receptor is a human donor in good health (CMV status not recorded). Some clones in this sample may be carry-over from other donors' samples. V is TRBV7-9 and J is TRBJ2-4; TRBD1 is a possible D gene (6 bases). The sequenced sample was CD8+ T cells from cultured PBMCs, obtained from culture after CMV antigen stimulation. CDR3 amino acids: CASSLGVGTLSEDIQYF. CDR3 sequence (DNA): TGTGCCAGCAGCTTAGGGGTGGGGACACTTTCAGAGGACATTCAGTACTTC.